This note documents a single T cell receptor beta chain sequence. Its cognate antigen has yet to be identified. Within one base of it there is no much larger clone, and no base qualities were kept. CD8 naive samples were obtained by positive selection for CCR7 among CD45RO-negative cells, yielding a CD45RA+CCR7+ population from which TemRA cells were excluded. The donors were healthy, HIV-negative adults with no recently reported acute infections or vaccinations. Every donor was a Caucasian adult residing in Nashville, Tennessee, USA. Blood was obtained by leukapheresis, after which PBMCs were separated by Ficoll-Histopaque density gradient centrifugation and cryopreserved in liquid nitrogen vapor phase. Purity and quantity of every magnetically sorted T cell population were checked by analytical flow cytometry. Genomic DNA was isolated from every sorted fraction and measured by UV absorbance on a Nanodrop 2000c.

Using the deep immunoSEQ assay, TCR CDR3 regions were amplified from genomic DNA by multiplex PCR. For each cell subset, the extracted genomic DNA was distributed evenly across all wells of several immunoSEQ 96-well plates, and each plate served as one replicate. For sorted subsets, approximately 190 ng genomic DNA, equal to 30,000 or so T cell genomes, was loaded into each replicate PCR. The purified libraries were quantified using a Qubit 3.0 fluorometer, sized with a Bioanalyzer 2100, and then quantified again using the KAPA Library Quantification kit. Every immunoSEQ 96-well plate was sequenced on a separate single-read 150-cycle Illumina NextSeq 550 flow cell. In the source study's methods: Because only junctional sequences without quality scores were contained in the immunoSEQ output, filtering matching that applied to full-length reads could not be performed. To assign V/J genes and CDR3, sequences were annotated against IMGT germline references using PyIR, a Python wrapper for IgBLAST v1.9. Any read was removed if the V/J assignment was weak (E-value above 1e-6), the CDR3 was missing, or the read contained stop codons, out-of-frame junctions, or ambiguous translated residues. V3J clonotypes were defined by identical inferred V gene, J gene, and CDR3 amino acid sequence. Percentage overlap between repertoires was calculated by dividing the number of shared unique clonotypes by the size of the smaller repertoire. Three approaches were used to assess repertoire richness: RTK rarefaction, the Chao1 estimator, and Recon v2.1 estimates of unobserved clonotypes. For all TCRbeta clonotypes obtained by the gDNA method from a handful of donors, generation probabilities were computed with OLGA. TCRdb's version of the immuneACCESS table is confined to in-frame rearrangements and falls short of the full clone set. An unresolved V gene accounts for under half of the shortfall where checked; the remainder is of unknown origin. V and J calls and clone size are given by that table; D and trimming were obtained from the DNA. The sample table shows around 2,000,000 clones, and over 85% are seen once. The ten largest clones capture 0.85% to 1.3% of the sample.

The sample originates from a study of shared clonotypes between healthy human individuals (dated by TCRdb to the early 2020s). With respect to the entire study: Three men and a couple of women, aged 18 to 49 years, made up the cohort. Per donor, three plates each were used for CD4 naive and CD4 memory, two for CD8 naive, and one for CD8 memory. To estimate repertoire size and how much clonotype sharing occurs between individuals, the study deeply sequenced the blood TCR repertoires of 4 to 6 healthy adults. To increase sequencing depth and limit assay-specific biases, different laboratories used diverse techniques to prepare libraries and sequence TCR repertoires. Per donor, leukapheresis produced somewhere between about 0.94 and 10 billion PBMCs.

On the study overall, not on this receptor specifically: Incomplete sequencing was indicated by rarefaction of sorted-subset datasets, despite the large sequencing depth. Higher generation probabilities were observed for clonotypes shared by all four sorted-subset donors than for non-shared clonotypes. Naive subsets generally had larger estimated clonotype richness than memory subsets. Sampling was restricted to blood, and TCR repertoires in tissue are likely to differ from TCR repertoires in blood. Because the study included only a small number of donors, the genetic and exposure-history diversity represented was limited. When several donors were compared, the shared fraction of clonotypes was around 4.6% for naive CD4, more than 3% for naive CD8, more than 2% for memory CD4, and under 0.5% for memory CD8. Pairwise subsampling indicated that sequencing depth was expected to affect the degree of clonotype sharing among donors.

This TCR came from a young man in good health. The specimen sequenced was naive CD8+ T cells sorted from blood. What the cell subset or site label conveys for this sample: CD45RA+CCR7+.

The DNA is TGTGCCGGTGGACAGGGCTATAGCAATCAGCCCCAGCATTTT. Translated, this gives CAGGQGYSNQPQHF. Recombination joined TRBV6-1 with TRBJ1-5, and 8 bases in between align with TRBD1. From the cysteine through the phenylalanine, the CDR3 covers 14 amino acids. The read is trimmed to its CDR3 DNA, 42 bases read in frame from base 1. Trimming leaves V shorter by 11 bases and J shorter by 0 bases, with the junction holding 6 bases beyond the gene matches. According to the germline V gene, CDR1 reads MNHNS and CDR2 reads SASEGT.